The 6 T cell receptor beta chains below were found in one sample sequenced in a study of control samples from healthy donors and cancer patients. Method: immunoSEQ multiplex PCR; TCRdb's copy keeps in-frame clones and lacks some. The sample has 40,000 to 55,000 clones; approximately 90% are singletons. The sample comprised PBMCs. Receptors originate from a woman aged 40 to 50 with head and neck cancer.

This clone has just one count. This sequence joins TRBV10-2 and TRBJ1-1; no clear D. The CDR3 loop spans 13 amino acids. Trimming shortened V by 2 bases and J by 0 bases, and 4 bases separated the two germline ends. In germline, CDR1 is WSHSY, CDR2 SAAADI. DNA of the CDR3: TGCGCCAGCAGTGAGACCGTGAACACTGAAGCTTTCTTT. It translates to CASSETVNTEAFF.

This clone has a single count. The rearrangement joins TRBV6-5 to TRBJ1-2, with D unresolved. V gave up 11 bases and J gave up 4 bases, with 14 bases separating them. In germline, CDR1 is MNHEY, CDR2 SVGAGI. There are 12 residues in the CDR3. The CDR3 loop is CACLHGIYGYTF. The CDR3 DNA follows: TGTGCCTGCCTTCACGGAATCTATGGCTACACCTTC.

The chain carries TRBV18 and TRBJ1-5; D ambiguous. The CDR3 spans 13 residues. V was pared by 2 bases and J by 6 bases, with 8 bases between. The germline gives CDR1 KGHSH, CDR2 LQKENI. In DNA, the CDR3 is TGTGCCAGCTCACCAAGTAATGTTCAGCCCCAGCATTTT. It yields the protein CASSPSNVQPQHF.

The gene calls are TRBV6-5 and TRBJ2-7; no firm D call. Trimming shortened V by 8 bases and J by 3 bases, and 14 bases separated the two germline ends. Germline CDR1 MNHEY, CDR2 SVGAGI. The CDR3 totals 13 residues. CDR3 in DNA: TGTGCCAGCGGGTGGCCAGTTGGCTACGAGCAGTACTTC. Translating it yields CASGWPVGYEQYF.

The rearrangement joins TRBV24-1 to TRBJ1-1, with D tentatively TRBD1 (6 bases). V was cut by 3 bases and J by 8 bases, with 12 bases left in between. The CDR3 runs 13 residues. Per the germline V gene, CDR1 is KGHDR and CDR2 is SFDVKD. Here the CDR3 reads CATSDLHTGEAFF. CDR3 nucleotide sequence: TGTGCCACCAGTGATCTCCATACAGGGGAAGCTTTCTTT.

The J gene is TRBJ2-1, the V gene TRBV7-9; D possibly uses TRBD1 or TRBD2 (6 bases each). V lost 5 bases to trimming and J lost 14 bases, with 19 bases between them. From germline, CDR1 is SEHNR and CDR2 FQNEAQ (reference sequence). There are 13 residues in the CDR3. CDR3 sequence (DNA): TGTGCCAGCAGCCCCTCGGAGGGGGGCTGTGAGTTCTTC. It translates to CASSPSEGGCEFF.